This TCR beta chain was identified in a study of CD8 T cells in Susac syndrome. CD8+ and CD4+ T cells taken from blood had their TCR beta sequenced. FACS enriched CD8+ TEMRA cells, while bulk CD8+ and CD4+ were negatively isolated. The CDR3 covers 14 residues. RNA was extracted with the RNeasy kit, and a quantity of roughly 0.45 to 1 ug was reverse transcribed using random hexamers. Amplification of TCR beta CDR3 spanned 54 Vbeta and 13 Jbeta via immunoSEQ multiplex PCR. TCRdb re-derived calls from the immunoSEQ multiplex PCR reads in MiXCR, one entry per CDR3 protein. The sample records 250,000 to 300,000 distinct CDR3 sequences, roughly 85% being singletons.

Material for sequencing was CD8+ T cells from PBMCs. The TCR comes from a human donor with multiple sclerosis. V usage is TRBV21-1 and J usage is TRBJ1-4; the table assigns TRBD1, which was not confirmed against the DNA. TRBV21-1 is reported as a pseudogene. The CDR3 coding sequence is TGTGCCAGCAGCAAACGACAGGCTGACGAAAAACTGTTTTTT. The encoded protein is CASSKRQADEKLFF.